A selection of T cell receptor beta chains follows, all from one sample in a study of naive and memory T cell subsets. TCRdb called the UMI-ligation and nested PCR reads again in MiXCR, with one record for every CDR3 protein. The sample lists over 13,000 distinct CDR3 sequences; more than 4.5% were seen once. The sequencing used skin, collected from a tuberculin skin test site. The receptors were gathered from an adult in good health. Each CDR3 is given with its conserved first and last residue. Fields, in order: D gene, J gene, clone size, V gene, CDR3 length, CDR3 DNA, CDR3 protein. D genes are given only for firm matches. Some rows mark clone size as missing; the rest say once, few, many or name a class of expanded clone.

D: .
J: TRBJ1-2
size: many
V: TRBV6-2/TRBV6-3
length: 12
DNA: TGTGCCAGCAGTTTCGACAGCTATGGCTACACCTTC
CDR3: CASSFDSYGYTF

D: .
J: TRBJ2-2
size: many
V: TRBV5-1
length: 17
DNA: TGCGCCAGCAGCTTGGAGGGGCTATACTCGGGGACCGGGGAGCTGTTTTTT
CDR3: CASSLEGLYSGTGELFF

D: .
J: TRBJ1-1
size: many
V: TRBV11-2
length: 12
DNA: TGTGCCAGCAGCTTAGAGGGGGTTAAAGCTTTCTTT
CDR3: CASSLEGVKAFF

D: .
J: TRBJ2-1
size: many
V: TRBV3-1
length: 12
DNA: TGTGCCAGCAGCCAAGTGCCGGTTGAGCAGTTCTTC
CDR3: CASSQVPVEQFF

D: TRBD1
J: TRBJ2-3
size: many
V: TRBV6-2/TRBV6-3
length: 15
DNA: TGTGCCAGCAGGCCTGGAAGGGGGCCCCCTAATACGCAGTATTTT
CDR3: CASRPGRGPPNTQYF

D: TRBD2
J: TRBJ2-3
size: many
V: TRBV7-3
length: 16
DNA: TGTGCCAGCAGCCCTAGCGGGGGGGCTAGCACAGATACGCAGTATTTT
CDR3: CASSPSGGASTDTQYF

D: .
J: TRBJ2-7
size: medium-sized
V: TRBV7-2
length: 13
DNA: TGTGCCAGCAGCTTACTAGCTTGGTACGAGCAGTACTTC
CDR3: CASSLLAWYEQYF

D: .
J: TRBJ2-2
size: few
V: TRBV4-3
length: 16
DNA: TGCGCCAGCAGCCAAGAAGGCAGGGCAAACACCGGGGAGCTGTTTTTT
CDR3: CASSQEGRANTGELFF

D: TRBD1
J: TRBJ1-2
size: .
V: TRBV28
length: 16
DNA: TGTGCCAGCAGATCATCAGCCGGGACAGGGAACTATGGCTACACCTTC
CDR3: CASRSSAGTGNYGYTF

D: .
J: TRBJ2-1
size: .
V: TRBV7-9
length: 8
DNA: TGTGCCAGCAGCACCCAGTTCTTC
CDR3: CASSTQFF

D: TRBD1
J: TRBJ2-2
size: few
V: TRBV2
length: 15
DNA: TGTGCCAGCAGTGAAGAGCCAGGGGGCACCGGGGAGCTGTTTTTT
CDR3: CASSEEPGGTGELFF

D: .
J: TRBJ2-2
size: many
V: TRBV12-3/TRBV12-4
length: 11
DNA: TGTGCCAGTGGTGTTACCGGGGAGCTGTTTTTT
CDR3: CASGVTGELFF

D: TRBD2
J: TRBJ2-3
size: many
V: TRBV4-2
length: 17
DNA: TGTGCCAGCAGCCAACAACTTACCGGGACTAGCCTAGATACGCAGTATTTT
CDR3: CASSQQLTGTSLDTQYF

D: .
J: TRBJ2-2
size: many
V: TRBV12-3/TRBV12-4
length: 13
DNA: TGTGCCAGCAGTTTTTACACCGGCGGGGAGCTGTTTTTT
CDR3: CASSFYTGGELFF

D: TRBD1
J: TRBJ2-3
size: .
V: TRBV19
length: 15
DNA: TGTGCCAGTAGTCCGGACAGGGGGCTCGTATATACGCAGTATTTT
CDR3: CASSPDRGLVYTQYF

D: TRBD1
J: TRBJ1-2
size: many
V: TRBV20-1
length: 13
DNA: TGCAGTGCCCTTGACAGGGGGCTTCGGGGCTACACCTTC
CDR3: CSALDRGLRGYTF

D: TRBD1
J: TRBJ1-6
size: many
V: TRBV6-5
length: 14
DNA: TGTGCCAGCAGTGGCGGGACAGATAATTCACCCCTCCACTTT
CDR3: CASSGGTDNSPLHF

D: .
J: TRBJ2-5
size: medium-sized
V: TRBV7-8
length: 14
DNA: TGTGCCAGCAGCTTAAGGTCCCCTCGAGAGACCCAGTACTTC
CDR3: CASSLRSPRETQYF

D: .
J: TRBJ2-7
size: many
V: TRBV11-2
length: 15
DNA: TGTGCCAGCAGCTTATTTGAAGGCAGGGGATACGAGCAGTACTTC
CDR3: CASSLFEGRGYEQYF

D: .
J: TRBJ1-6
size: many
V: TRBV18
length: 15
DNA: TGTGCCAGCTCACCATCTGAGGGCTATAATTCACCCCTCCACTTT
CDR3: CASSPSEGYNSPLHF

D: .
J: TRBJ1-1
size: few
V: TRBV6-2/TRBV6-3
length: 12
DNA: TGTGCCAGCAGTTGGGGATGGTTGGGAGCTTTCTTT
CDR3: CASSWGWLGAFF

D: .
J: TRBJ2-1
size: many
V: TRBV6-2/TRBV6-3
length: 17
DNA: TGTGCCAGCAGTTACCTCCTAGGGGTGCCCTCCTACAATGAGCAGTTCTTC
CDR3: CASSYLLGVPSYNEQFF

D: TRBD1
J: TRBJ2-1
size: many
V: TRBV5-1
length: 15
DNA: TGCGCCAGCAGCGGGGGACAGGGATCCTACAATGAGCAGTTCTTC
CDR3: CASSGGQGSYNEQFF

D: .
J: TRBJ1-1
size: few
V: TRBV30
length: 14
DNA: TGTGCTGGGACCCTGAAAGGGTTGAACACTGAAGCTTTCTTT
CDR3: CAGTLKGLNTEAFF

D: TRBD1
J: TRBJ2-1
size: many
V: TRBV5-1
length: 14
DNA: TGCGCCAGCAGTCTTCGGGACAGGGCTTATGAGCAGTTCTTC
CDR3: CASSLRDRAYEQFF

D: TRBD2
J: TRBJ2-1
size: medium-sized
V: TRBV11-1
length: 15
DNA: TGTGCCAGCAGCCGACTAGCGGGGGTTTTGAATGAGCAGTTCTTC
CDR3: CASSRLAGVLNEQFF

D: TRBD1
J: TRBJ2-7
size: medium-sized
V: TRBV12-3/TRBV12-4
length: 14
DNA: TGTGCCAGCAGTAACAGGGGGCGGTCCAGCGAGCAGTACTTC
CDR3: CASSNRGRSSEQYF

D: TRBD2
J: TRBJ2-3
size: many
V: TRBV4-3
length: 16
DNA: TGCGCCAGCAGCCTCGATTTAGCGGGAGGCACAGATACGCAGTATTTT
CDR3: CASSLDLAGGTDTQYF

D: .
J: TRBJ2-7
size: many
V: TRBV7-2
length: 13
DNA: TGTGCCAGCAGCACGACAGTCTCCTACGAGCAGTACTTC
CDR3: CASSTTVSYEQYF

D: .
J: TRBJ2-5
size: .
V: TRBV7-8
length: 16
DNA: TGTGCCAGCAGCTTAGGAGTCAGTCGGAGTCAAGAGACCCAGTACTTC
CDR3: CASSLGVSRSQETQYF

D: TRBD1
J: TRBJ1-5
size: .
V: TRBV9
length: 13
DNA: TGTGCCAGCAGCCCCGGGACAGACCAGCCCCAGCATTTT
CDR3: CASSPGTDQPQHF

D: .
J: TRBJ1-2
size: .
V: TRBV6-2/TRBV6-3
length: 13
DNA: TGTGCCAGCTCCCAGGGTATCCTATATGGCTACACCTTC
CDR3: CASSQGILYGYTF

D: .
J: TRBJ2-7
size: medium-sized
V: TRBV12-3/TRBV12-4
length: 14
DNA: TGTGCCAGCAGTTTATTCCGGACAGACTACGAGCAGTACTTC
CDR3: CASSLFRTDYEQYF

D: .
J: TRBJ1-1
size: many
V: TRBV9
length: 13
DNA: TGTGCCAGCAGCGCTCTCACGAACACTGAAGCTTTCTTT
CDR3: CASSALTNTEAFF

D: .
J: TRBJ1-1
size: many
V: TRBV6-5
length: 15
DNA: TGTGCCAGCAGGGCACCCGGCAGGCCGAACACTGAAGCTTTCTTT
CDR3: CASRAPGRPNTEAFF

D: TRBD1
J: TRBJ2-2
size: few
V: TRBV9
length: 15
DNA: TGTGCCAGCAGCGTAGACAGGGGATGGACCGGGGAGCTGTTTTTT
CDR3: CASSVDRGWTGELFF

D: .
J: TRBJ2-5
size: many
V: TRBV20-1
length: 11
DNA: TGCAGTGCTTTGGCCCCGGGGACCCAGTACTTC
CDR3: CSALAPGTQYF

D: .
J: TRBJ1-6
size: many
V: TRBV12-3/TRBV12-4
length: 12
DNA: TGTGCCAGCAGTTTTGGTCCTTCACCCCTCCACTTT
CDR3: CASSFGPSPLHF

D: .
J: TRBJ1-2
size: many
V: TRBV28
length: 13
DNA: TGTGCCAGCAGGCTATTGGCATCTCACGGCTACACCTTC
CDR3: CASRLLASHGYTF

D: TRBD1
J: TRBJ1-4
size: many
V: TRBV20-1
length: 12
DNA: TGCAGTGGGGGACAGGGGGACGAAAAACTGTTTTTT
CDR3: CSGGQGDEKLFF

D: TRBD1
J: TRBJ1-1
size: many
V: TRBV6-2/TRBV6-3
length: 14
DNA: TGTGCCAGCACCTTACTGACAGGGATCACTGAAGCTTTCTTT
CDR3: CASTLLTGITEAFF

D: TRBD2
J: TRBJ2-3
size: medium-sized
V: TRBV7-2
length: 18
DNA: TGTGCCAGCAGCTTAAGCTCGACTAGCGGAGCGTACACAGATACGCAGTATTTT
CDR3: CASSLSSTSGAYTDTQYF

D: TRBD1
J: TRBJ2-4
size: many
V: TRBV11-2
length: 16
DNA: TGTGCCAGCAGCTTCGGGACAGGGCTCACTTCGAGCATTCAGTACTTC
CDR3: CASSFGTGLTSSIQYF

D: TRBD1
J: TRBJ1-2
size: .
V: TRBV20-1
length: 13
DNA: TGCAGTGCTGGGGGACAGGGGGCTGGTGGCTACACCTTC
CDR3: CSAGGQGAGGYTF

D: .
J: TRBJ2-6
size: many
V: TRBV6-5
length: 13
DNA: TGTGCCAGCAGAAACTCTGGGGCCAACGTCCTGACTTTC
CDR3: CASRNSGANVLTF

D: .
J: TRBJ1-2
size: .
V: TRBV6-6
length: 12
DNA: TGTGCCAGCAGTCCAGCAGGGGAAGGCTACACCTTC
CDR3: CASSPAGEGYTF

D: .
J: TRBJ2-4
size: many
V: TRBV5-4
length: 15
DNA: TGTGCCAGCAGCTTGGAATCTCCGGGGAAAAACATTCAGTACTTC
CDR3: CASSLESPGKNIQYF

D: TRBD2
J: TRBJ2-7
size: medium-sized
V: TRBV10-3
length: 15
DNA: TGTGCGTGTAGCGAGCGGGGGGAAAGCTCCTACGAGCAGTACTTC
CDR3: CACSERGESSYEQYF

D: TRBD1
J: TRBJ2-7
size: many
V: TRBV5-1
length: 14
DNA: TGCGCCAGCAGCTCAGGGGGCGCAGGGGCCGAGCAGTACTTC
CDR3: CASSSGGAGAEQYF

D: TRBD1
J: TRBJ2-2
size: many
V: TRBV19
length: 15
DNA: TGTGCCAGTAGTCCCTGGACAGGGTCCCACGGGGAGCTGTTTTTT
CDR3: CASSPWTGSHGELFF

D: .
J: TRBJ1-1
size: few
V: TRBV18
length: 14
DNA: TGTGCCAGCTCACCTCGCCAGATGAACACTGAAGCTTTCTTT
CDR3: CASSPRQMNTEAFF

D: .
J: TRBJ2-5
size: many
V: TRBV7-3
length: 13
DNA: TGTGCCAGCAGCTTGAGGGAAGGGGGGACCCAGTACTTC
CDR3: CASSLREGGTQYF

D: .
J: TRBJ1-2
size: many
V: TRBV7-2
length: 14
DNA: TGTGCCAGCAGCCCGAACGGGGAACAGGATAGCTACACCTTC
CDR3: CASSPNGEQDSYTF

D: .
J: TRBJ2-3
size: many
V: TRBV6-5
length: 12
DNA: TGTGCCAGCAGCCCTTTGGGCGATACGCAGTATTTT
CDR3: CASSPLGDTQYF